At least ten counts were recorded for the clone carrying this TCR beta chain. EMRA cells were CD45RA+CD27-, and effector memory cells CD45RA-CD27-. CDR1 and CDR2 from the germline V gene are SGHTA and FQGNSA. This CDR3 spans 14 amino acids. V shed 6 bases and J shed 5 bases, with 15 bases lying between them. This sample is drawn from a study of naive and memory T cell subsets. An equimolar mix of two oligonucleotides served as the beta constant-region primer for TRBC1 and TRBC2. TCRdb used MiXCR to reprocess the UMI-ligation and nested PCR reads, holding one entry per CDR3 protein. The table lists around 40,000 distinct CDR3 sequences, roughly 15% of them singletons.

This clonotype was sampled from a human donor in good health. The V gene is TRBV7-2, the J gene TRBJ2-3, with a weak D call TRBD2 (5 bases). The sample comprised effector memory CD4+ T cells from blood. Subset meaning: effector memory, CD45RA- CD27-. The CDR3 reads CASRATARGDTQYF. As DNA, the CDR3 is TGTGCCAGCAGGGCGACTGCACGGGGAGATACGCAGTATTTT.